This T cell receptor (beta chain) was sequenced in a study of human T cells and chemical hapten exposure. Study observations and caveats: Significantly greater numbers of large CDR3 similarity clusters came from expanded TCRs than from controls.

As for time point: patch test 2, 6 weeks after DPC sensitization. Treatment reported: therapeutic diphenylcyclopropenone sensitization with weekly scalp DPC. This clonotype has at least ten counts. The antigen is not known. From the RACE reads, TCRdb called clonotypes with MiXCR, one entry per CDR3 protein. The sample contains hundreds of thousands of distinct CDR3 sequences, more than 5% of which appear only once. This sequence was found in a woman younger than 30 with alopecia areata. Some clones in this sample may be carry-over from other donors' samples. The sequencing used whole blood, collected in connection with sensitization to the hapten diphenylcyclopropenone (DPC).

CDR3 protein: CATARNRDNQPQHF. The CDR3, as DNA: TGTGCCACCGCCCGGAATAGAGACAATCAGCCCCAGCATTTT. This chain joins TRBV24-1 and TRBJ1-5; D is unresolved. The V end was cut by 9 bases, the J end by 3 bases, with 14 bases between. The germline V gene encodes CDR1 KGHDR and CDR2 SFDVKD. There are 14 residues in the CDR3.